This T cell receptor (beta chain) appears in the sequencing data of a study of CXCR3-negative and CXCR3-positive naive CD8 T cells. Whole-study findings and limits: In naive cells, CXCR3-negative and CXCR3-positive subsets had similar TRBV-TRBJ usage; memory cells differed.

As for this clonotype: Its specificity is unknown.

All TRB cDNA libraries came from 5' RACE performed with UMI labels. TCRdb re-called the 5' RACE reads; every CDR3 protein appears as one record, without DNA. The sample totals around 140,000 distinct CDR3 sequences. The CDR3 has 16 residues. Germline V gene sequence: CDR1 SEHNR, CDR2 FQNEAQ (reference sequence). The V and J genes are TRBV7-9 and TRBJ1-5; TCRdb names TRBD1, which stays unverified in the absence of DNA. The material sequenced was naive CXCR3- CD8+ T cells from blood. Described subset: CD45RO-CCR7+CD27+CD95- naive CD8+ T cells lacking CXCR3 (TNR3-). The receptor's source is a human donor in good health. Some clones in this sample may be carry-over from other donors' samples. CDR3: CASSTSRDGINQPQHF.